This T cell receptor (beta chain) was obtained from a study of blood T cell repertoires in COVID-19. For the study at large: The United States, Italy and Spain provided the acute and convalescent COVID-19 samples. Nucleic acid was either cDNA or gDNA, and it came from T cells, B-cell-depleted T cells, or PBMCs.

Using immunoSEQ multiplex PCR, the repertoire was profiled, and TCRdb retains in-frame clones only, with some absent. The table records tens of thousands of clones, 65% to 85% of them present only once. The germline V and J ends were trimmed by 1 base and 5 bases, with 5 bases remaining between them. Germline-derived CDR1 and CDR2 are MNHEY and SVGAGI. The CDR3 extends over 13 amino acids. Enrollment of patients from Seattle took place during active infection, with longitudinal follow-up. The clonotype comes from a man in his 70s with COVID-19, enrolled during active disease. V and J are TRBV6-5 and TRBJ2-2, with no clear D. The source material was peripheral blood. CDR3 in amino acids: CASSYFQTGELFF. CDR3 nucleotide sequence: TGTGCCAGCAGTTACTTTCAGACCGGGGAGCTGTTTTTT.